The sequence of this TCR beta chain was determined in a study of blood T cell repertoires in COVID-19. The CDR3 consists of 14 residues. CDR1 and CDR2 (germline): MNHEY, SVGAGI. Trimming pared 1 base from V and 4 bases from J, leaving 10 bases between. TCRdb keeps only in-frame clones here, not all; method: immunoSEQ multiplex PCR. The sample records about 32,000 clones, 93% being singletons. Specimen: peripheral blood. The receptor was derived from a male donor with active COVID-19. The chain links TRBV6-5 to TRBJ1-1; D gene unclear. The CDR3 sequence: CASSYFGVGTEAFF. The CDR3 DNA is TGTGCCAGCAGTTACTTCGGGGTGGGCACTGAAGCTTTCTTT.